This T cell receptor (beta chain) is from a study of patients with pleural tuberculosis. TCRdb ran MiXCR on the reads and lists one entry per CDR3 protein. The table lists about 50,000 distinct CDR3 sequences, approximately 7.9% of them singletons. V was clipped by 8 bases and J by 4 bases; unmatched bases: 13. The CDR3 runs 16 residues. This TCR was sampled from a human donor with pleural tuberculosis. The chain couples TRBV12-3 or TRBV12-4 to TRBJ1-5, with TRBD1 matching over 8 bases. The CDR3 nucleotides are TGTGCCAGCCTCCCTTATGGACAGGGCTCAAATCAGCCCCAGCATTTT. This sequence encodes CASLPYGQGSNQPQHF.